A selection of T cell receptor beta chains follows, all from one sample in a study of T-cell memory formation after mild COVID-19. TCRdb analysed the 5' RACE reads with MiXCR anew, one entry per CDR3 protein. The sample lists more than 250,000 distinct CDR3 sequences, roughly 18% seen once, with 20% to 25% in the top ten. Sequencing was done on a sample of PBMCs or a T cell subset sorted from them (not recorded which). The receptors derive from a man aged 18 to 29 who had mild COVID-19 (a few samples of this study predate the infection). Cell type and time point are not known. The CDR3 runs from the conserved cysteine through the conserved F or W. D genes are given only for firm matches. Size values are once, few and many counts, or a class for expanded clones, and some rows have none.

TRBJ2-1	TRBD1	TRBV10-3	.	TGTGCCATCAGGCCGGGACAGGGTAGCAATGAGCAGTTCTTC	CAIRPGQGSNEQFF
TRBJ2-2	.	TRBV20-1	.	TGCAGTGCTCAGACAGGGAACACCGGGGAGCTGTTTTTT	CSAQTGNTGELFF
TRBJ1-5	TRBD1	TRBV6-2/TRBV6-3	few	TGTGCCAGCAGTTACATCGGGACAGATTATAGCAATCAGCCCCAGCATTTT	CASSYIGTDYSNQPQHF
TRBJ1-6	.	TRBV25-1	.	TGTGCCAGCAGTGCCCTCGACACGGTCGATTCACCCCTCCACTTT	CASSALDTVDSPLHF
TRBJ1-3	.	TRBV20-1	few	TGCAGTGCCCCTGACAGAGACTCTGGAAACACCATATATTTT	CSAPDRDSGNTIYF
TRBJ2-3	.	TRBV20-1	few	TGCAGTGCTAGAGATCAGGGGGGTTTGTCGGGCGATACGCAGTATTTT	CSARDQGGLSGDTQYF
TRBJ1-1	TRBD1	TRBV7-6	.	TGTGCCAGAAGCCTAGGACAGGGGAAGAACACTGAAGCTTTCTTT	CARSLGQGKNTEAFF
TRBJ2-1	TRBD2	TRBV12-3/TRBV12-4	.	TGTGCCAGCAGTTTCGGTCTAGCGGGTTTTGATGAGCAGTTCTTC	CASSFGLAGFDEQFF
TRBJ2-5	TRBD2	TRBV3-1	few	TGTGCCAGCCTCGGGACTAGGAGCTCCTTGGGGGAGACCCAGTACTTC	CASLGTRSSLGETQYF
TRBJ1-2	.	TRBV20-1	.	TGCAGTGCTTCAGGGGTACAACTTCATGGCTACACCTTC	CSASGVQLHGYTF
TRBJ2-3	.	TRBV13	.	TGTGCCAGCAAGGCTGGGAGCACAGATACGCAGTATTTT	CASKAGSTDTQYF
TRBJ2-7	TRBD1	TRBV25-1	.	TGTGCCAGCAGTGATCGGGACAGGACGGTACACGAGCAGTACTTC	CASSDRDRTVHEQYF
TRBJ2-7	.	TRBV4-3	few	TGCGCCAGCAGCCAAGAGAGTGATTCCTACGAGCAGTACTTC	CASSQESDSYEQYF
TRBJ1-5	.	TRBV3-1	.	TGTGCCAGCAGCTCCGGGACACCTAATGAGCCCCAGCATTTT	CASSSGTPNEPQHF
TRBJ1-2	TRBD1	TRBV19	.	TGTGCCAGTAGTCCGGGACAGGAAGAGTATGGCTACACCTTC	CASSPGQEEYGYTF
TRBJ1-2	.	TRBV4-3	few	TGCGCCAGCAGCCAAGATACGGGCAGTAGAATAGTCGGCTACACCTTC	CASSQDTGSRIVGYTF
TRBJ1-2	.	TRBV7-9	.	TGTGCCAGCAGCCCTCGGGTAGGCTATGGCTACACCTTC	CASSPRVGYGYTF
TRBJ2-5	TRBD1	TRBV7-9	.	TGTGCCAGCAGCTTAGTTGCAAGGGGACAGAAGGCCCAGTACTTC	CASSLVARGQKAQYF
TRBJ2-7	.	TRBV20-1	few	TGCAGTGCTAGGTACCCTAGTTCCTACGAGCAGTACTTC	CSARYPSSYEQYF
TRBJ1-4	.	TRBV4-1	.	TGCGCCAGCAGCCAAGATCCCGCACCTGACTCAACTAATGAAAAACTGTTTTTT	CASSQDPAPDSTNEKLFF
TRBJ1-1	TRBD1	TRBV5-1	.	TGCGCCAGCAGCGCCCCGGACAGGGCGTACTATGAAGCTTTCTTT	CASSAPDRAYYEAFF
TRBJ1-4	.	TRBV7-9	.	TGTGCCAGCAGCTTATGGTTAATGGAGTCTGAAAAACTGTTTTTT	CASSLWLMESEKLFF
TRBJ1-2	.	TRBV20-1	few	TGCAGTGCTAGAGATTACAGCCAATATGGCTACACCTTC	CSARDYSQYGYTF
TRBJ2-2	.	TRBV7-9	.	TGTGCCAGCAGCTTGACGGGCCAGGGGGAGGCCGGGGAGCTGTTTTTT	CASSLTGQGEAGELFF
TRBJ2-1	.	TRBV7-9	.	TGTGCCAGCAGCTTAGTAGGGACCAATGAGCAGTTCTTC	CASSLVGTNEQFF
TRBJ2-5	TRBD2	TRBV7-9	.	TGTGCCAGCAGCTTAGCGACTAGCGCAGAGACCCAGTACTTC	CASSLATSAETQYF
TRBJ2-3	TRBD2	TRBV4-1	few	TGCGCCAGCAGCCAAGGACTAGCCAAGGCAGATACGCAGTATTTT	CASSQGLAKADTQYF
TRBJ1-4	.	TRBV4-3	.	TGCGCCAGCAGCCTCAGTGGGCCGAGTGGTGAAAAACTGTTTTTT	CASSLSGPSGEKLFF
TRBJ2-1	.	TRBV7-2	.	TGTGCCAGCAGCTTAACAGTCTCCTACAATGAGCAGTTCTTC	CASSLTVSYNEQFF
TRBJ2-6	.	TRBV20-1	.	TGCAGTGCTAGAGATACCAGGGGCTCTGGGGCCAACGTCCTGACTTTC	CSARDTRGSGANVLTF
TRBJ1-1	TRBD1	TRBV6-2/TRBV6-3	.	TGTGCCAGCAGTTATCTTCTAGGACAGGGATTAATGAACACTGAAGCTTTCTTT	CASSYLLGQGLMNTEAFF
TRBJ1-2	TRBD1	TRBV20-1	few	TGCAGTGCCCATATTACAGGGGCCCCCAGGCGTGGCTACACCTTC	CSAHITGAPRRGYTF
TRBJ2-3	.	TRBV7-9	many	TGTGCCAGCAGCTCACTCGGGGGCCGCACAGATACGCAGTATTTT	CASSSLGGRTDTQYF
TRBJ2-1	TRBD1	TRBV7-2	few	TGTGCCAGCAGCTTAGTAAGGACAGGGATCCACAATGAGCAGTTCTTC	CASSLVRTGIHNEQFF
TRBJ2-7	TRBD1	TRBV3-1	few	TGTGCCAGCAGCCTCCGGGACAGGAACTACGAGCAGTACTTC	CASSLRDRNYEQYF
TRBJ1-6	.	TRBV18	few	TGTGCCAGCTCACGAGATCCGAATTACAATTCACCCCTCCACTTT	CASSRDPNYNSPLHF